This entry is about one T cell receptor beta chain. The data belong to a study of blood T cell repertoires in COVID-19. CDR3 length: 18 amino acids. Germline V gene data show CDR1 as SGHRS and CDR2 as YFSETQ. Trimming at V came to 0 bases and at J to 3 bases, leaving 7 bases not matched to a gene. Profiled with immunoSEQ multiplex PCR; TCRdb holds only in-frame clones, not every one. The profile shows 400,000 or so clones, 80% to 90% of them singletons. The chain is built from TRBV5-1 and TRBJ2-2; 11 positions agree with TRBD2. The TCR was taken from a man aged 40-55 years in a cohort exposed to, infected with or recovered from COVID-19 (not recorded which). The sequenced sample was PBMCs or T cells enriched from blood (not recorded which). The CDR3: CASSLEVAGGPYTGELFF. CDR3 coding DNA: TGCGCCAGCAGCTTGGAGGTAGCGGGAGGGCCATACACCGGGGAGCTGTTTTTT.